The 7 T cell receptor beta chains below come from one sample, sequenced in a study of human T cells and chemical hapten exposure. The time point: patch test 1, 2 weeks after DPC sensitization. Treatment given: therapeutic diphenylcyclopropenone sensitization with weekly scalp DPC. MiXCR, run by TCRdb on the RACE reads, gives a single entry per CDR3 protein. The sample lists 100,000 to 150,000 distinct CDR3 sequences, approximately 13% occurring once. The material sequenced was whole blood, taken in connection with sensitization to the hapten diphenylcyclopropenone (DPC). These receptors were taken from a man between 18 and 35 years old with alopecia areata. Some clones in this sample may be carry-over from other donors' samples.

This clonotype has only a few counts. The CDR3 loop is CSARTGELFF. The CDR3 coding sequence is TGCAGTGCTAGAACCGGGGAGCTGTTTTTT. This chain connects TRBV20-1 to TRBJ2-2; D is unclear. V was cut by 2 bases and J by 5 bases, with 0 bases left in between. Per the germline V gene, CDR1 is DFQATT and CDR2 is SNEGSKA (reference sequence). The CDR3 is 10 residues long.

V is TRBV12-3 or TRBV12-4 and J is TRBJ2-3; D is ambiguous. The V end was cut by 6 bases, the J end by 4 bases, with 8 bases between. The CDR3 is 12 amino acids. CDR3 amino acids: CASRGVADTQYF. CDR3 nucleotides: TGTGCCAGCAGAGGCGTAGCAGATACGCAGTATTTT.

This sequence joins TRBV7-2 and TRBJ2-1, with D maybe TRBD2 (6 bases). Germline CDR1 and CDR2: SGHTA and FQGNSA. The CDR3 is 12 amino acids. V was clipped by 5 bases and J by 14 bases, with 16 bases between them. CDR3 amino acids: CASSPQPGLEFF. The CDR3 bases are TGTGCCAGCAGCCCGCAGCCGGGACTTGAGTTCTTC.

V and J are TRBV6-2 or TRBV6-3 and TRBJ1-1, with D unresolved. The CDR3 runs to 11 residues. Germline V gives CDR1 MNHEY, CDR2 SVGEGT. V was shortened by 2 bases and J by 12 bases, with 10 bases between the two germline ends. Here the CDR3 DNA reads TGTGCCAGCAGTTACAATCAGGAACCTTTCTTT. Translation gives CASSYNQEPFF.

This clonotype has a handful of counts. This rearrangement joins TRBV7-9 to TRBJ2-3; D is perhaps TRBD1 or TRBD2 (6 bases each). The V end lost 0 bases, the J end lost 6 bases, and 13 bases lay between the germline ends. The CDR3 length is 15 residues. Per the germline V gene, CDR1 is SEHNR and CDR2 is FQNEAQ (reference sequence). DNA of the CDR3: TGTGCCAGCAGCTTAGCAGTGGGGGGCTGGGATACGCAGTATTTT. Residues: CASSLAVGGWDTQYF.

In DNA, the CDR3 is TGTGCCAGCAGTTTATGGACAGGGGGCCGGGAGACCCAGTACTTC. As protein: CASSLWTGGRETQYF. This chain connects TRBV27 to TRBJ2-5; 11 nucleotides match TRBD1. V lost 1 base, J lost 5 bases, and 3 bases stayed unmatched. Per the germline V gene, CDR1 is MNHEY and CDR2 is SMNVEV (reference sequence). The CDR3 contains 15 residues.

This clonotype was seen repeatedly, ten times or more. The genes are TRBV6-2 or TRBV6-3 and TRBJ2-7; D not resolved. Germline V lookup: CDR1 MNHEY, CDR2 SVGEGT. Trimming removed 5 bases from V and 3 bases from J, with 11 bases in between. The CDR3 consists of 13 residues. The CDR3 sequence: CASSTGRYYEQYF. CDR3 nucleotide sequence: TGTGCCAGCAGTACTGGCCGCTACTACGAGCAGTACTTC.